This is a list of T cell receptor beta chains from one sample in a study of blood T cell repertoires in COVID-19. Generated by immunoSEQ multiplex PCR, the TCRdb table keeps only in-frame clones and is missing some. Of 120,000 to 150,000 clones in the sample, around four fifths were seen once. Sequenced sample: peripheral blood. The receptors originated from a woman in her forties with active or convalescent COVID-19. CDR3s include the opening cysteine and the closing phenylalanine or tryptophan. A D gene is named only where the DNA matches it firmly. Only some rows state a clone size, as once, few, many or a class for expanded clones.

size	V	D	J	DNA	CDR3
few	TRBV7-9	NA	TRBJ1-2	TGTGCCAGCAGCATAATCGCGGGGTTCTATGGCTACACCTTC	CASSIIAGFYGYTF
NA	TRBV18	TRBD1	TRBJ1-2	TGTGCCAGCTCACCGACAGGGACGACTTATGGCTACACCTTC	CASSPTGTTYGYTF
NA	TRBV30	TRBD2	TRBJ2-1	TGTGCCTGGAGTCTCGGACTAGCGGGAAGTTACAATGAGCAGTTCTTC	CAWSLGLAGSYNEQFF
NA	TRBV11-2	TRBD2	TRBJ2-7	TGTGCCAGCAGCGTAGGACTAGCTTACTACGAGCAGTACTTC	CASSVGLAYYEQYF
NA	TRBV15	TRBD1	TRBJ1-2	TGTGCCACGATCGGACAGGGACGAAACTATGGCTACACCTTC	CATIGQGRNYGYTF
NA	TRBV5-6	TRBD1	TRBJ2-3	TGTGCCAGCAGTCATGACAGGGGGATGACAGATACGCAGTATTTT	CASSHDRGMTDTQYF
NA	TRBV5-1	NA	TRBJ1-6	TGCGCCAGCAGCTTGGGCAGAAGTAATTCACCCCTCCACTTT	CASSLGRSNSPLHF
NA	TRBV27	NA	TRBJ2-5	TGTGCCAGCAGTTTTGGACTAATGAAGACCCAGTACTTC	CASSFGLMKTQYF
NA	TRBV7-9	TRBD2	TRBJ2-3	TGTGCCAGCCCGATGATAGCGGGGCCTTTTGGAGCGCAGTATTTT	CASPMIAGPFGAQYF
once	TRBV21-1	NA	TRBJ1-1	TGTGCCAGCAGCAAAATGGGAGGAGGGAATAGGATGAACACTGAAGCTTTCTTT	CASSKMGGGNRMNTEAFF
NA	TRBV11-2	NA	TRBJ2-1	TGTGCCAGCAGCTTAGATCAGACAGTTAGCTCCTACAATGAGCAGTTCTTC	CASSLDQTVSSYNEQFF
NA	TRBV5-1	NA	TRBJ1-4	TGCGCCAGCAGCCCTACCAGGGCAACTAATGAAAAACTGTTTTTT	CASSPTRATNEKLFF
NA	TRBV19	NA	TRBJ2-7	TGTGCCAGTAGTCCTCACCTGGATGGGAGCTCCTACGAGCAGTACTTC	CASSPHLDGSSYEQYF
NA	TRBV5-1	TRBD2	TRBJ2-3	TGCGCCAGCAGCTTTGGGGGAGGGCCTAGCGGGAGGCCCGACACAGATACGCAGTATTTT	CASSFGGGPSGRPDTDTQYF
NA	TRBV6-6	TRBD1	TRBJ1-5	TGTGCCAGCAGCCGAGGGGGCCGCAATCAGCCCCAGCATTTT	CASSRGGRNQPQHF
NA	TRBV13	TRBD1	TRBJ2-1	TGTGCCAGCAGCTTAGGGGACAGGGGCTCCTACAATGAGCAGTTCTTC	CASSLGDRGSYNEQFF
NA	TRBV6-5	NA	TRBJ1-4	TGTGCCAGCGCGGCCCAGAGGGCTGATGAAAAACTGTTTTTT	CASAAQRADEKLFF